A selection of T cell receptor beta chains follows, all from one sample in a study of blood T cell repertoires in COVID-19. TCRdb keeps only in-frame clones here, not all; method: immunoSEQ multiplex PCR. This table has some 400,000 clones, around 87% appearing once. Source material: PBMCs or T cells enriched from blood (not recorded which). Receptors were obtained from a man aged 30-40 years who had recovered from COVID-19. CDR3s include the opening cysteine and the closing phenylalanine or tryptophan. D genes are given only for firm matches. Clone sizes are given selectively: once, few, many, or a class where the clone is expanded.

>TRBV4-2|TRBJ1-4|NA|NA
TGTGCCAGCAGGGGGAGGGAGGGGGTGGTTGAAAAACTGTTTTTT
CASRGREGVVEKLFF
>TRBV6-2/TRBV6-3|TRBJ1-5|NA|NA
TGTGCCAGCAGTTACGGGCCAGTCAATCAGCCCCAGCATTTT
CASSYGPVNQPQHF
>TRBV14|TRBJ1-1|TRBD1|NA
TGTGCCAGCAGCCAAGCAGGGGGTCGAACTGAAGCTTTCTTT
CASSQAGGRTEAFF
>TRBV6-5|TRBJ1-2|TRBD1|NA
TGTGCCAGCAGAAGGACAGGGAAGGACTATGGCTACACCTTC
CASRRTGKDYGYTF
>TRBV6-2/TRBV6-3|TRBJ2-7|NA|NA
TGTGCCAGCAGCTTCAGGGGCGAGCAGTACTTC
CASSFRGEQYF
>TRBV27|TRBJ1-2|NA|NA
TGTGCCAGCAGTCCTTACCCTGGCCTGGGCCATGGCTACACCTTC
CASSPYPGLGHGYTF
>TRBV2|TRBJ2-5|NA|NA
TGTGCCAGATCACAGGGTGAGACCCAGTACTTC
CARSQGETQYF
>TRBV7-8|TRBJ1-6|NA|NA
TGTGCCAGCAGTAAAAACAGGGTTTTCGATTCACCCCTCCACTTT
CASSKNRVFDSPLHF
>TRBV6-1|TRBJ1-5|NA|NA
TGTGCCAGCAGTGAAGACGGCAGGGGTATGTATCAGCCCCAGCATTTT
CASSEDGRGMYQPQHF
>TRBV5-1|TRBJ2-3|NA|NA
TGCGCCAGCAGCTTAGGGGGGGAAAGGGATACGCAGTATTTT
CASSLGGERDTQYF
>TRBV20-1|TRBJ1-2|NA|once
TGCAGTGCTATGGGGGCCTATGGCTACACCTTC
CSAMGAYGYTF
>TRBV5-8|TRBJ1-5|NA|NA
TGTGCCAGCAGCTTTCGGCAGGCCAATCAGCCCCAGCATTTT
CASSFRQANQPQHF
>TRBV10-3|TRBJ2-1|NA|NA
TGTGCCATCAGTGCGGGTGATAACTCCTACAATGAGCAGTTCTTC
CAISAGDNSYNEQFF
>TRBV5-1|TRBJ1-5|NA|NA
TGCGCCAGCAGCGGTGAGTTGCCGAATCAGCCCCAGCATTTT
CASSGELPNQPQHF
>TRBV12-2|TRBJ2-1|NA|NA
TGTGCAAGTCGCTTGATCCAGGCCTACAATGAGCAGTTCTTC
CASRLIQAYNEQFF
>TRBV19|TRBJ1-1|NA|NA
TGTGCCAGTACCCCCGGGGGGTTGAACATTGAAGCTTTCTTT
CASTPGGLNIEAFF
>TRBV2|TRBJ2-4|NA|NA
TGTGCCAGCAGTGAAGAGTCAGGCCTAGCCAAAAACATTCAGTACTTC
CASSEESGLAKNIQYF
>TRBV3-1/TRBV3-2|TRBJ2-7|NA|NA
TGTGCCAGCAGCCACCCGGAGCAGGGGTTGAACGAGCAGTACTTC
CASSHPEQGLNEQYF
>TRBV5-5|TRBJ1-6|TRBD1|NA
TGTGCCAGCAGCTTGGTTGGTACAGGGGGATCGAGGTCACCCCTCCACTTT
CASSLVGTGGSRSPLHF
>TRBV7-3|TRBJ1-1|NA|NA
TGTGCCAGCAGCCTACAGGGTGGTGACACTGAAGCTTTCTTT
CASSLQGGDTEAFF
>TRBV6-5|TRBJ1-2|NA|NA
TGTGCCAGCAGCCAGGGGTCCCCTAACTATGGCTACACCTTC
CASSQGSPNYGYTF
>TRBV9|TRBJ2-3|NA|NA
TGTGCCAGCAGCAGGGGTGGCGGAGATACGCAGTATTTT
CASSRGGGDTQYF
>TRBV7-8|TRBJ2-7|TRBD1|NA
TGTGCCAGCAGCTTAGGGGGGACAGGGGGCAGATACGAGCAGTACTTC
CASSLGGTGGRYEQYF
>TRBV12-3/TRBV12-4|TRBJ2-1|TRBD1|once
TGTGCCAGCAGCCGGACAGGCACCACTGAGCAGTTCTTC
CASSRTGTTEQFF
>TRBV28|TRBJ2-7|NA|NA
TGTGCCAGCAGACCCCTTACGGGACACAACTACGAGCAGTACTTC
CASRPLTGHNYEQYF
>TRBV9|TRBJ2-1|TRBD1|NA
TGTGCCAGCAGCGTAGGTCAGGGGGCCAATACTGAGCAGTTCTTC
CASSVGQGANTEQFF
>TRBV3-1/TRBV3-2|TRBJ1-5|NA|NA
TGTGCCAGCAGTTCCGGACTGACGAATCAGCCCCAGCATTTT
CASSSGLTNQPQHF
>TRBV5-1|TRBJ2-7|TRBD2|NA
TGCGCCAGCAGCCTGGGACTAGGCTACGAGCAGTACTTC
CASSLGLGYEQYF
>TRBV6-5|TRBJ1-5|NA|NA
TGTGCCAGCAGTCAAAATCGCGGGCAGCCCCAGCATTTT
CASSQNRGQPQHF
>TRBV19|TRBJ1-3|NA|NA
TGTGCCAGTAGTAGCCACGGGAGTGGAAACACCATATATTTT
CASSSHGSGNTIYF
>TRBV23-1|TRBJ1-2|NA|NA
TGCGCCAGCAGTCAATCGACAGTAACTAACTATGGCTACACCTTC
CASSQSTVTNYGYTF
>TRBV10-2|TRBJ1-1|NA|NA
TGCGCCAGCAGTAGAGAGTTCGAAGCTTTCTTT
CASSREFEAFF
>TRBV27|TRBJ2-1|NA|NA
TGTGCCAGCAGTTTACTGACTCCCAATGAGCAGTTCTTC
CASSLLTPNEQFF
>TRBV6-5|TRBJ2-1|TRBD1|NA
TGTGCCAGCAGGCACCCGGGACAGGGCGACAATGAGCAGTTCTTC
CASRHPGQGDNEQFF
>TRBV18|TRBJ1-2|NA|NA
TGTGCCAGCGTCAAACAGGGTAACTATGGCTACACCTTC
CASVKQGNYGYTF
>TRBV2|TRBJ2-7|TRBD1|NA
TGTGCCAGCAACTTAGAATCCGGGACAGGGACCTACGAGCAGTACTTC
CASNLESGTGTYEQYF
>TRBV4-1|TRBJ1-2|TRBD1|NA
TGCGCCAGCAGCCAACAGGGGGGATTCTATGGCTACACCTTC
CASSQQGGFYGYTF
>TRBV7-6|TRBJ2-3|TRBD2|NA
TGTGCCAGCAGCCCAGCGGGGGGCGTCGGCACAGATACGCAGTATTTT
CASSPAGGVGTDTQYF
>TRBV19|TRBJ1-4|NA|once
TGTGCTACCCAAGGCGGGGGCCCCTCAACTAATGAAAAACTGTTTTTT
CATQGGGPSTNEKLFF
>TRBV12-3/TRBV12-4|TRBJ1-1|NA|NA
TGTGCCAGCAGTTTGGTTCCAGGTGAAGCTTTCTTT
CASSLVPGEAFF
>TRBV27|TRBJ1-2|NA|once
TGTGCCAGCAGTTCCGGGGATAACTATGGCTACACCTTC
CASSSGDNYGYTF
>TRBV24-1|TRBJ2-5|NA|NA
TGTGCCACCAGTGATGCCAGGGTTTCAAAAGAGACCCAGTACTTC
CATSDARVSKETQYF
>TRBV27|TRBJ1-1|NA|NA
TGTGCCAGCAGTCTCAGTGTGAAGAACACTGAAGCTTTCTTT
CASSLSVKNTEAFF
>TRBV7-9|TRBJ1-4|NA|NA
TGTGCCAGCAGCTCAATCAATGAAAAACTGTTTTTT
CASSSINEKLFF
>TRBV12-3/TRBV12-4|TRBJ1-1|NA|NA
TGTGCCAGCAGTTTAGCAGGGGGAGCTTTCTTT
CASSLAGGAFF
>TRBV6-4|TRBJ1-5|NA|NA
TGTGCCAGCAGTGACAGGGCGAAGAGGGATGATGGGCTCCTTATGAGCAATCAGCCCCAGCATTTT
CASSDRAKRDDGLLMSNQPQHF
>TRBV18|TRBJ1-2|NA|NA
TGTGCCAGCTCACCACCGGAGGCAGGGGCGCGAGTCAGCTATGGCTACACCTTC
CASSPPEAGARVSYGYTF
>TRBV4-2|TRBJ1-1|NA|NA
TGTGCCAGCAGCCAAGATCCCGCCACGGGAAACACTGAAGCTTTCTTT
CASSQDPATGNTEAFF
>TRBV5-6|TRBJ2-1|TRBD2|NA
TGTGCCAGCAGCATGATCGGGGGGAATGGGGAGCAGTTCTTC
CASSMIGGNGEQFF
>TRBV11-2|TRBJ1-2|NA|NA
TGTGCCAGCAGCTTAGTCGCCAGGGTGGTTGGCTACACCTTC
CASSLVARVVGYTF
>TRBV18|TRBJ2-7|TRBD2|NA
TGTGCCAGCTCACCACAAGGGACTATACCCAACTACGAGCAGTACTTC
CASSPQGTIPNYEQYF
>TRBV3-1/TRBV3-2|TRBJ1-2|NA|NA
TGTGCCAGCAGTGTGGGGGGAGGCTACACCTTC
CASSVGGGYTF
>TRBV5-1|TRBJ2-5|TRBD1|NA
TGCGCCAGCTCAAACTCCGGCCAGGGGGCGGGGGAGACCCAGTACTTC
CASSNSGQGAGETQYF
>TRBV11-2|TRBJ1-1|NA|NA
TGTGCCAGCAGCCACCGGGACACTGAAGCTTTCTTT
CASSHRDTEAFF
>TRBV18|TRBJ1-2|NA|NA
TGTGCCAGCTCACCACCCGCTCAGGGGCGGGATGGCTACACCTTC
CASSPPAQGRDGYTF
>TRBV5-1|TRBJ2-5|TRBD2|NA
TGCGCCAGCAGCTCCCTGGGTGGAAGCGGGGAAGAGACCCAGTACTTC
CASSSLGGSGEETQYF
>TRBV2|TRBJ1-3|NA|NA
TGTGCCGGTCGGGGAGGCGGAAACACCATATATTTT
CAGRGGGNTIYF